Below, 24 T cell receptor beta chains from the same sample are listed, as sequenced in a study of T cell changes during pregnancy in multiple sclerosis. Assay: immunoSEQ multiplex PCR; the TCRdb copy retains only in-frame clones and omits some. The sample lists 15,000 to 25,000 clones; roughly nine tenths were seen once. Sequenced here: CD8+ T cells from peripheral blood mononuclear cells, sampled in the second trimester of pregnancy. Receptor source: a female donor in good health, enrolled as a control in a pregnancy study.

The CDR3 coding sequence is TGTGCCAGCAGCCATACTAGCGGGGGCACAGATACGCAGTATTTT. It is translated as CASSHTSGGTDTQYF. The chain is built from TRBV6-4 and TRBJ2-3, with 10 nucleotides matching TRBD2. This CDR3 spans 15 amino acids. Germline V gene data show CDR1 as MRHNA and CDR2 as SNTAGT. The V segment lost 6 bases and the J segment 1 base; nucleotides outside the gene matches: 4.

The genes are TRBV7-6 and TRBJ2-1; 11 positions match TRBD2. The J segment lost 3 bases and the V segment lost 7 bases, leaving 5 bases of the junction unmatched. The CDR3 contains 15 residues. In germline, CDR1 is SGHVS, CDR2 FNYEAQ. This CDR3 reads CASTPGLADYNEQFF. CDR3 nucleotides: TGTGCCAGCACCCCGGGACTAGCGGACTACAATGAGCAGTTCTTC.

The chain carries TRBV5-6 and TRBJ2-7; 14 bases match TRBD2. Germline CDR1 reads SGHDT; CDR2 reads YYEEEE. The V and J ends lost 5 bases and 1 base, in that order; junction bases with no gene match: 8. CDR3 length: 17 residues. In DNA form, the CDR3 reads TGTGCCAGCAGACCCGGGACTAGCGGGAGACAGTCCTACGAGCAGTACTTC. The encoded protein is CASRPGTSGRQSYEQYF.

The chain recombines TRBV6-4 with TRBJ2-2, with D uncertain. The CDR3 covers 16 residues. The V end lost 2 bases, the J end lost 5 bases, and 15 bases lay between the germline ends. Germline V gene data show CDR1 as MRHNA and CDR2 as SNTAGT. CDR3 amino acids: CASSDRGDTSTGELFF. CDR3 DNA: TGTGCCAGCAGTGACAGAGGTGATACTTCAACCGGGGAGCTGTTTTTT.

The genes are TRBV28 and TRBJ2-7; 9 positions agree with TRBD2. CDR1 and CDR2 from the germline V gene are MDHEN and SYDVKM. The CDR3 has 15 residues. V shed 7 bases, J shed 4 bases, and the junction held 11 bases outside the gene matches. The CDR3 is CASTPTSGRNYEQYF. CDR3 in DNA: TGTGCCAGCACCCCAACTAGCGGGCGAAATTACGAGCAGTACTTC.

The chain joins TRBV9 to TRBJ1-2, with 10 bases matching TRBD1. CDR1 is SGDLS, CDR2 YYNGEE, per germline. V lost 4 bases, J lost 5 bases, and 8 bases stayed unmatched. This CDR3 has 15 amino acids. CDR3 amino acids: CASSPGTGEGYGYTF. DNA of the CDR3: TGTGCCAGCAGCCCCGGGACAGGGGAAGGGTATGGCTACACCTTC.

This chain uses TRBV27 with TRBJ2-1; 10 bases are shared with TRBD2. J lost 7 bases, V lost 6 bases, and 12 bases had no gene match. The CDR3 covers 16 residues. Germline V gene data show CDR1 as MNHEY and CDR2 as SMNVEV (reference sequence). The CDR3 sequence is CASSRHPSGRVNEQFF. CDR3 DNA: TGTGCCAGCAGCAGACATCCCAGCGGGAGGGTGAATGAGCAGTTCTTC.

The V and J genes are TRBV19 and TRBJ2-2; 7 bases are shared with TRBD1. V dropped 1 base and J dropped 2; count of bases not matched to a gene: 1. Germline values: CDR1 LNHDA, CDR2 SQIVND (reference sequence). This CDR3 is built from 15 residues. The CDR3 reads CASSIGQGNTGELFF. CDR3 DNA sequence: TGTGCCAGTAGTATAGGACAGGGAAACACCGGGGAGCTGTTTTTT.

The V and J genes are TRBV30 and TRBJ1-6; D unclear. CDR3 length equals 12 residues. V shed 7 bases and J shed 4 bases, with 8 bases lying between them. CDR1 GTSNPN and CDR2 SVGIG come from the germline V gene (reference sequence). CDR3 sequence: CASGDYNSPLHF. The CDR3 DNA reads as TGTGCCTCCGGAGATTATAATTCACCCCTCCACTTT.

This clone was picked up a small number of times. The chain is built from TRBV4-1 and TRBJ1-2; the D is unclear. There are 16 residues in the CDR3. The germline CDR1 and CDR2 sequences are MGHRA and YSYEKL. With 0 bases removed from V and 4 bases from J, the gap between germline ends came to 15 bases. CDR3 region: CASSQDRQEVIYGYTF. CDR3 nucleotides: TGCGCCAGCAGCCAAGATCGCCAGGAAGTCATCTATGGCTACACCTTC.

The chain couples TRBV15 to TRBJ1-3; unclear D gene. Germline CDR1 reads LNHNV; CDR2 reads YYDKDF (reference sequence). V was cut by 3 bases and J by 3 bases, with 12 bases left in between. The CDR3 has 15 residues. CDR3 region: CATSSPGSFGNTIYF. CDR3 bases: TGTGCCACCAGCAGCCCCGGGAGTTTTGGAAACACCATATATTTT.

DNA of the CDR3: TGTGCCAGCAGAGAACTATCTAGGCAAGAGACCCAGTACTTC. Translating gives CASRELSRQETQYF. The V gene is TRBV6-1, the J gene TRBJ2-5, with unresolved D. The CDR3 runs 14 residues. Germline CDR1 MNHNS, CDR2 SASEGT. Trimming left V 6 bases short and J 2 bases short, with 13 bases between.

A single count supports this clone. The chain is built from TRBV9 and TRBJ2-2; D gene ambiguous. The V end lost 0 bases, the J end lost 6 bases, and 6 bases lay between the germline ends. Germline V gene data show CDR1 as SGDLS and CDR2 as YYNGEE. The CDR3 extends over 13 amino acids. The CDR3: CASSVATAGELFF. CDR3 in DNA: TGTGCCAGCAGCGTAGCCACAGCCGGGGAGCTGTTTTTT.

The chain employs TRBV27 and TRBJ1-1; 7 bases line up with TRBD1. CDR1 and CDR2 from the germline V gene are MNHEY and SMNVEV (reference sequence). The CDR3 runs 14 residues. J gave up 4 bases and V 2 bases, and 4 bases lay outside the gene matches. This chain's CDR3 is CASSLTTGLTEAFF. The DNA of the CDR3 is TGTGCCAGCAGTTTAACGACAGGGCTCACTGAAGCTTTCTTT.

DNA for the CDR3: TGTGCCAGCAGTCGGGGTTATGAGCAGTACTTC. Its protein is CASSRGYEQYF. This sequence joins TRBV27 and TRBJ2-7; tentative D call: TRBD2 (5 bases). V lost 5 bases and J lost 7, with 9 bases in between. The CDR3 spans 11 residues. Germline lookup yields CDR1 MNHEY and CDR2 SMNVEV (reference sequence).

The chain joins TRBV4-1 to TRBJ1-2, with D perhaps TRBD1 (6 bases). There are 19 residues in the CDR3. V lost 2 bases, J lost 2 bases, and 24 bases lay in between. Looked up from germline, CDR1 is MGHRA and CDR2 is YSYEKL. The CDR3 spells CASSQRGEGGSGANYGYTF. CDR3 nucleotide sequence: TGCGCCAGCAGCCAAAGGGGGGAGGGGGGATCTGGCGCCAACTATGGCTACACCTTC.

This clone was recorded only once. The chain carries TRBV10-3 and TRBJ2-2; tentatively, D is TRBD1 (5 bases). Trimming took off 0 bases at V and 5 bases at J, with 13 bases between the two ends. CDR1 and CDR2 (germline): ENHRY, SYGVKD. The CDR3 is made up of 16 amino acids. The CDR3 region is CAISESYNGATGELFF. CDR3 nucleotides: TGTGCCATCAGTGAGTCGTACAATGGGGCGACCGGGGAGCTGTTTTTT.

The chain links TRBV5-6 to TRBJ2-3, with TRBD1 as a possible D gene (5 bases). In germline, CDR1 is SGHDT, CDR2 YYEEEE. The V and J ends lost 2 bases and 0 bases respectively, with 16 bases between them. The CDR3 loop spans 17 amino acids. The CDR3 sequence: CASSLGELRLSTDTQYF. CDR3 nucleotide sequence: TGTGCCAGCAGCTTAGGGGAACTGAGACTTAGCACAGATACGCAGTATTTT.

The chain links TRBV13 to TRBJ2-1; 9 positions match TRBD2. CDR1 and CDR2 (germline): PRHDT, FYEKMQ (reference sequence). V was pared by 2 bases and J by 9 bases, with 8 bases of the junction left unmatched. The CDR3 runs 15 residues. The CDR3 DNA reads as TGTGCCAGCAGCTTAAATTTAGCGGGAGTAAGTGAGCAGTTCTTC. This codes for CASSLNLAGVSEQFF.

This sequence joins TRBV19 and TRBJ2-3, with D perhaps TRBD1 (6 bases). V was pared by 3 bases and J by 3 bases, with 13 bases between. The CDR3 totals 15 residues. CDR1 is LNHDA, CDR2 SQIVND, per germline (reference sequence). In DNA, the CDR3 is TGTGCCAGTAGTATCTTACAGGGCCCAACAGATACGCAGTATTTT. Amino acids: CASSILQGPTDTQYF.

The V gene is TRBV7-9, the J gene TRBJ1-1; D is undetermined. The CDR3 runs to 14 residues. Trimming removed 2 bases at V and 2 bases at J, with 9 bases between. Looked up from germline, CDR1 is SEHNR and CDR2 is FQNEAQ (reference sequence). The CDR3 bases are TGTGCCAGCAGCTTACGAGGGCCCAACACTGAAGCTTTCTTT. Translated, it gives CASSLRGPNTEAFF.

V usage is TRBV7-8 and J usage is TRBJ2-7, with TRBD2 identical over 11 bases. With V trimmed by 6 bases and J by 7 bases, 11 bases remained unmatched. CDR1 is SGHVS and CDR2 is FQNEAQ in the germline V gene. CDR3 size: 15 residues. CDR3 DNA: TGTGCCAGCAGTTACAGACCGGGACTAGCGGCTGAGCAGTACTTC. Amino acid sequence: CASSYRPGLAAEQYF.

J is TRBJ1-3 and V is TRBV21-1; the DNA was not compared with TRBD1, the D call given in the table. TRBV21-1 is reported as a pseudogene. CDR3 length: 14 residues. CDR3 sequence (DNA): TGTGCCAGCAGCGAAAGACAGGGTGGAAACACCATATATTTT. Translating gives CASSERQGGNTIYF.

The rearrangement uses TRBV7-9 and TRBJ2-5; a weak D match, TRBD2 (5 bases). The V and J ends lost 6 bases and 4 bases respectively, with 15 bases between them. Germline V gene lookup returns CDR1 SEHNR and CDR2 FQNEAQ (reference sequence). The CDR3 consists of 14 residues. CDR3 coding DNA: TGTGCCAGCAGTTACGCAAGCGGCGGAGAGACCCAGTACTTC. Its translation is CASSYASGGETQYF. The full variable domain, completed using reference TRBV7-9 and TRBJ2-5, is DTGVSQNPRHKITKRGQNVTFRCDPISEHNRLYWYRQTLGQGPEFLTYFQNEAQLEKSRLLSDRFSAERPKGSFSTLEIQRTEQGDSAMYLCASSYASGGETQYFGPGTRLLVL.